This TCR beta chain comes out of a study of Tregs in tolerant kidney transplant recipients. As for the study in general: Mixed chimerism was transient after nonmyeloablative marrow transplants from related graft donors. Study-level points and caveats: Antigen-driven expansion was suggested because donor-specific Tregs expanded more than all Tregs in tolerant patients. The most relevant donor-specific Treg TCRbeta repertoire apparently came from expansion with activated donor B cells.

Method: immunoSEQ multiplex PCR; TCRdb's copy keeps in-frame clones and lacks some. This table has 85,000 to 100,000 clones, under 95% appearing once. V gave up 0 bases and J gave up 0 bases, with 6 bases separating them. CDR1 is LGHNA, CDR2 YSLEER, per germline. CDR3 length: 15 residues. With regard to this clone: Its matching antigen is unknown.

Sequencing used CD4+ T cells from blood, obtained before the transplant. The chain joins TRBV4-3 to TRBJ2-1, with a tentative D call TRBD2 (5 bases). This TCR was recovered from a human donor who received a combined kidney and bone marrow transplant. DNA of the CDR3: TGCGCCAGCAGCCAAGAAGACTACTCCTACAATGAGCAGTTCTTC. Its protein product is CASSQEDYSYNEQFF.